Below are 20 T cell receptor beta chains sequenced from a single sample in a study of blood T cell repertoires in COVID-19. Method: immunoSEQ multiplex PCR; TCRdb's copy keeps in-frame clones and lacks some. The data show 20,000 to 30,000 clones, just over 85% seen once. Sequencing was performed on peripheral blood. The source of these receptors is a woman of 80 years or more with acute or convalescent COVID-19.

The V and J genes are TRBV4-1 and TRBJ2-1; 9 bases align to TRBD2. Per germline, CDR1 MGHRA and CDR2 YSYEKL. With 1 base clipped from V and 2 bases from J, the junction kept 3 bases outside the gene matches. CDR3 size: 16 residues. The CDR3 DNA reads TGCGCCAGCAGCCAAGGTCCTAGCGGGACCTACAATGAGCAGTTCTTC. Its translation is CASSQGPSGTYNEQFF.

The chain employs TRBV11-2 and TRBJ1-2; D may be TRBD1 (5 bases). The CDR3 is made up of 17 amino acids. Trimming left V 0 bases short and J 1 base short, with 15 bases between. CDR1 is SGHAT, CDR2 FQNNGV, per germline. CDR3 residues: CASSLDPGTVGNYGYTF. The CDR3 DNA sequence: TGTGCCAGCAGCTTAGACCCCGGGACTGTTGGTAACTATGGCTACACCTTC.

The chain recombines TRBV7-2 with TRBJ1-2; TRBD1 matches 7 bases. The V segment lost 2 bases and the J segment 4 bases; nucleotides outside the gene matches: 4. Germline V gene data show CDR1 as SGHTA and CDR2 as FQGNSA. CDR3 length: 14 residues. CDR3 sequence: CASSLKGATYGYTF. For the CDR3, the DNA is TGTGCCAGCAGCTTAAAGGGGGCGACCTATGGCTACACCTTC.

The gene calls are TRBV10-3 and TRBJ1-2; D possibly corresponds to TRBD1 (5 bases). The CDR3 has 15 residues. Germline values: CDR1 ENHRY, CDR2 SYGVKD. V lost 2 bases, J lost 6 bases, and 16 bases lay in between. CDR3 in DNA: TGTGCCATCAGTGAGAGCGGGGGAGGGGAGGATGGCTACACCTTC. Residues: CAISESGGGEDGYTF.

The chain carries TRBV3-1 (or the pseudogene TRBV3-2) and TRBJ2-1; 9 bases line up with TRBD2. Trimming removed 8 bases from V and 7 bases from J; junction bases left unmatched: 12. The CDR3 loop spans 15 amino acids. The germline V gene encodes CDR1 LGHDT and CDR2 YNNKEL (reference sequence). CDR3 loop: CASGLGYSGGNEQFF. CDR3 in DNA: TGTGCCAGCGGACTCGGCTACAGCGGGGGGAATGAGCAGTTCTTC.

The chain uses TRBV7-2 and TRBJ1-5, with TRBD1 identical over 7 bases. With 5 bases clipped from V and 7 bases from J, the junction kept 5 bases outside the gene matches. This CDR3 region has 13 residues. Germline V gene sequence: CDR1 SGHTA, CDR2 FQGNSA. CDR3 DNA: TGTGCCAGCAGCCGAACAGGGGTACAGCCCCAGCATTTT. Translation gives CASSRTGVQPQHF.

The chain couples TRBV24-1 to TRBJ2-3; possibly TRBD2 for D (5 bases). The length of the CDR3 is 15 residues. The germline V and J ends were trimmed by 2 bases and 6 bases, with 14 bases remaining between them. CDR1 and CDR2 from the germline V gene are KGHDR and SFDVKD. The DNA of the CDR3 is TGTGCCACCAGTGATTCTAGCACCACGACGGATACGCAGTATTTT. Its translation: CATSDSSTTTDTQYF.

This clone was detected only once. The rearrangement links TRBV2 to TRBJ1-2; 7 nucleotides line up with TRBD1. The CDR3 length is 11 residues. V lost 4 bases, J lost 7 bases, and 0 bases stayed unmatched. CDR1 is SNHLY and CDR2 is FYNNEI in the germline V gene. The CDR3 reads CASSGQGGYTF. CDR3 in DNA: TGTGCCAGCAGTGGACAGGGTGGCTACACCTTC.

This chain joins TRBV7-2 and TRBJ2-5; D gene ambiguous. The germline gives CDR1 SGHTA, CDR2 FQGNSA. Trimming shortened V by 1 base and J by 12 bases, and 15 bases separated the two germline ends. The length of the CDR3 is 13 residues. The CDR3 DNA reads TGTGCCAGCAGCTTAGGGCTTGGGCCGCCTGAGTACTTC. This encodes CASSLGLGPPEYF.

The chain couples TRBV30 to TRBJ2-1, with 10 bases that match TRBD1. The CDR3 contains 14 residues. From germline, CDR1 is GTSNPN and CDR2 SVGIG (reference sequence). V trimming: 5 bases; J trimming: 7 bases; junction bases outside the gene matches: 8. CDR3 nucleotides: TGTGCCTGGGACCGGGGGGACAGGGGAAATGAGCAGTTCTTC. Its protein is CAWDRGDRGNEQFF.

As DNA, the CDR3 is TGCAGCGTCGCCGGGGGGGCCGACTACGAGCAGTACTTC. Translation gives CSVAGGADYEQYF. V and J are TRBV29-1 and TRBJ2-7, with TRBD2 matching 8 bases. The germline CDR1 and CDR2 sequences are SQVTM and ANQGSEA. The CDR3 runs to 13 residues. V shed 6 bases, J shed 3 bases, and the junction held 7 bases outside the gene matches.

V usage is TRBV18 and J usage is TRBJ2-3; D remains ambiguous. This CDR3 spans 16 amino acids. V was cut by 2 bases and J by 0 bases, with 12 bases left in between. Germline V lookup: CDR1 KGHSH, CDR2 LQKENI. The CDR3 spells CASSPGPPVSTDTQYF. The CDR3 DNA is TGTGCCAGCTCACCAGGGCCCCCCGTTAGCACAGATACGCAGTATTTT.

This chain joins TRBV11-2 and TRBJ2-1, with 8 bases matching TRBD2. This CDR3 is 16 amino acids long. Germline loops: CDR1 SGHAT, CDR2 FQNNGV. Trimming took 0 bases from V and 4 from J; bases not matched to a gene: 5. CDR3: CASSLDMREVYNEQFF. The CDR3 nucleotides are TGTGCCAGCAGCTTAGATATGCGGGAGGTATACAATGAGCAGTTCTTC.

The chain joins TRBV21-1 to TRBJ2-7; the DNA was not used to check the table's D call, TRBD2. TRBV21-1 represents a pseudogene. This CDR3 contains 14 residues. The chain's CDR3 is CASSKAGGPYEQYF. In DNA form, the CDR3 reads TGTGCCAGCAGCAAAGCGGGGGGTCCCTACGAGCAGTACTTC.

The rearrangement joins TRBV29-1 to TRBJ2-1; maybe TRBD2 (5 bases). V dropped 0 bases and J dropped 7 bases, with 7 bases sitting between them. This CDR3 has 12 amino acids. CDR1 and CDR2 (germline): SQVTM, ANQGSEA. CDR3 in DNA: TGCAGCGTTGAAGAAAAGCGGAATGAGCAGTTCTTC. Translated: CSVEEKRNEQFF.

This clone was recorded only once. The J gene is TRBJ2-7, the V gene TRBV7-2; 7 bases are a match to TRBD2. V lost 3 bases, J lost 4 bases, and 6 bases stayed unmatched. The CDR3 has 14 amino acids. Germline V lookup: CDR1 SGHTA, CDR2 FQGNSA. CDR3 loop: CASSLTSPSYEQYF. The CDR3, as DNA: TGTGCCAGCAGCTTGACTAGCCCCTCGTACGAGCAGTACTTC.

The chain couples TRBV19 to TRBJ2-7; 12 bases line up with TRBD1. Looked up from germline, CDR1 is LNHDA and CDR2 is SQIVND (reference sequence). The CDR3 contains 16 residues. J gave up 3 bases and V 5 bases, and 8 bases lay outside the gene matches. Here the CDR3 reads CASSPGTGGTGYEQYF. CDR3 nucleotide sequence: TGTGCCAGTAGTCCCGGGACAGGGGGCACGGGCTACGAGCAGTACTTC.

This clone was picked up a small number of times. This chain connects TRBV7-2 to TRBJ2-7, with D possibly matching TRBD1 (6 bases). Per germline, CDR1 SGHTA and CDR2 FQGNSA. V dropped 1 base and J dropped 5 bases, with 12 bases sitting between them. CDR3 size: 14 residues. The CDR3 DNA follows: TGTGCCAGCAGCTTAGGGCAGGGGAACAACGAGCAGTACTTC. It encodes CASSLGQGNNEQYF.

V usage is TRBV6-5 and J usage is TRBJ1-1; tentatively, D is TRBD1 (5 bases). The CDR3 covers 13 residues. Trimming cost V 7 bases and J 2 bases, with 11 bases left between them. Germline values: CDR1 MNHEY, CDR2 SVGAGI. The CDR3 region has the DNA TGTGCCAGCAACTTCAGGGTAAACACTGAAGCTTTCTTT. Its translation is CASNFRVNTEAFF.

A few counts support this clone. This chain joins TRBV6-5 and TRBJ2-2; D is undetermined. The CDR3 spans 16 residues. Germline-derived CDR1 and CDR2 are MNHEY and SVGAGI. Trimming took off 0 bases at V and 0 bases at J, with 8 bases between the two ends. CDR3 region: CASSYSRRTNTGELFF. The DNA for the CDR3 is TGTGCCAGCAGTTACTCGCGCCGAACGAACACCGGGGAGCTGTTTTTT.